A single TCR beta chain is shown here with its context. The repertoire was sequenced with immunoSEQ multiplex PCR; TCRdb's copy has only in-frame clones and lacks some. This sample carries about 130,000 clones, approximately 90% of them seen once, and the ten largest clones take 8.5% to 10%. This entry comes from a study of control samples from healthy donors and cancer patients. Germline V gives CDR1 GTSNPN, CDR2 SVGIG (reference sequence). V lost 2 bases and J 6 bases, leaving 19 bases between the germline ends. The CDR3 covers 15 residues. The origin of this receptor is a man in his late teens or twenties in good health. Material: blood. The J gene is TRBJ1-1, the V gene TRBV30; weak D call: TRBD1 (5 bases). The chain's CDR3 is CAWSPGAGLGAEAFF. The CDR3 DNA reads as TGTGCCTGGAGTCCTGGGGCAGGGCTTGGTGCTGAAGCTTTCTTT.